This T cell receptor (beta chain) was identified during a study of T cell responses to AZD1222 COVID-19 vaccine. Produced via immunoSEQ multiplex PCR; TCRdb's table is partial and in-frame only. This table has some 130,000 clones, over 75% appearing once. The germline V gene has CDR1 SGHAT and CDR2 FQNNGV. Trimming took 3 bases from V and 1 from J, leaving 13 bases between them. The CDR3 is made up of 16 amino acids. The specimen comprised peripheral blood, sampled on day 0 of AZD1222 vaccination. The V and J genes are TRBV11-2 and TRBJ1-3, with a weak D call TRBD1 (5 bases). The receptor comes from an adult in good health. Here the CDR3 DNA reads TGTGCCAGCAGCTTGGGGCAGGGTTTATCTGGAAACACCATATATTTT. Protein: CASSLGQGLSGNTIYF.